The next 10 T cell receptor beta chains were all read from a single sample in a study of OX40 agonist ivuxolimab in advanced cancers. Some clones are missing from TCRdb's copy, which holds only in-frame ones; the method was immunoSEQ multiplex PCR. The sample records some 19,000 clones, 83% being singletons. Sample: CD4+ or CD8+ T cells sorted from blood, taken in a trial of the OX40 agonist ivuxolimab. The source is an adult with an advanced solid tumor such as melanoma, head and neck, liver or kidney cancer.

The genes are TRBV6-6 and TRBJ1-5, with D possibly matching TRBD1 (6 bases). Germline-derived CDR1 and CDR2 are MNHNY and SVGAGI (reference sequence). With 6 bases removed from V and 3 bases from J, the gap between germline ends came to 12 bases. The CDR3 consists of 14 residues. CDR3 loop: CASRLQGNNQPQHF. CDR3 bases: TGTGCCAGCAGACTCCAGGGGAACAATCAGCCCCAGCATTTT.

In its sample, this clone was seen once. CDR3 residues: CASSLSWGVNTGELFF. For the CDR3, the DNA is TGTGCCAGCAGCCTCTCGTGGGGGGTAAACACCGGGGAGCTGTTTTTT. This sequence joins TRBV11-3 and TRBJ2-2; weak D call: TRBD2 (6 bases). Looked up from germline, CDR1 is SGHNT and CDR2 is YENEEA. Between the trimmed V and J ends, which lost 5 bases and 2 bases, there was a span of 15 bases. CDR3 length equals 16 residues.

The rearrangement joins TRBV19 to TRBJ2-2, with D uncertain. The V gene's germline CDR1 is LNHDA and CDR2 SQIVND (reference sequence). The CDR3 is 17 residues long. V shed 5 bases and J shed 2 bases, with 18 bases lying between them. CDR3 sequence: CASSVLSLLDNTGELFF. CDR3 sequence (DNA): TGTGCCAGTAGTGTTCTATCGCTACTTGATAACACCGGGGAGCTGTTTTTT.

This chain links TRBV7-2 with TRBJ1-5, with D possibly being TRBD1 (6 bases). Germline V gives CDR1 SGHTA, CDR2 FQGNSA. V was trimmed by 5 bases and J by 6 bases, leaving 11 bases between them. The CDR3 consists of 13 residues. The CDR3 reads CASSKDRSQPQHF. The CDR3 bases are TGTGCCAGCAGCAAAGACAGGAGTCAGCCCCAGCATTTT.

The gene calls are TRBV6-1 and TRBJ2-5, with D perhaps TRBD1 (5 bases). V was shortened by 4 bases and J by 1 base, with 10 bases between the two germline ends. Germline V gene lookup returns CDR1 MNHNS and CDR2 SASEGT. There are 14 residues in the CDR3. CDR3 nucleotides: TGTGCCAGCAGTGGCGGACACCTCCAAGAGACCCAGTACTTC. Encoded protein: CASSGGHLQETQYF.

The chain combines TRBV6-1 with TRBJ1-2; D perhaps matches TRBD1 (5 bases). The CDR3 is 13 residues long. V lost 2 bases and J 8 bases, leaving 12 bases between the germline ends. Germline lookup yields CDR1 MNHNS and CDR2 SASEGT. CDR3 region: CASSERAGDGYTF. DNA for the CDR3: TGTGCCAGCAGTGAAAGAGCTGGGGACGGCTACACCTTC.

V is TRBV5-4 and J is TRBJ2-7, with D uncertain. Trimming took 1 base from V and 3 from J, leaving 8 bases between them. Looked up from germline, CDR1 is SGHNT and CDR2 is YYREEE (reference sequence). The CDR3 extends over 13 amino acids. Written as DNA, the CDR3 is TGTGCCAGCAGCTTGACCGCTGGCTACGAGCAGTACTTC. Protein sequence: CASSLTAGYEQYF.

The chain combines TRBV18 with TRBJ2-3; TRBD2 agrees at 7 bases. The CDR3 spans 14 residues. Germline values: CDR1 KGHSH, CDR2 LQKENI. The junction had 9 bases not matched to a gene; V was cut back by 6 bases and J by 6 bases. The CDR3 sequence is CASSWTSGYDTQYF. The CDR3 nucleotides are TGTGCCAGCTCTTGGACTAGTGGTTATGATACGCAGTATTTT.

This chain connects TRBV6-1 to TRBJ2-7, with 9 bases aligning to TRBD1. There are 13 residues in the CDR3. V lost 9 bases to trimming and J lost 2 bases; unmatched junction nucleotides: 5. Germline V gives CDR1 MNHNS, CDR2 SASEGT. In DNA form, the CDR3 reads TGTGCCAGTGGACGGACAGGGGCCTACGAGCAGTACTTC. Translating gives CASGRTGAYEQYF.

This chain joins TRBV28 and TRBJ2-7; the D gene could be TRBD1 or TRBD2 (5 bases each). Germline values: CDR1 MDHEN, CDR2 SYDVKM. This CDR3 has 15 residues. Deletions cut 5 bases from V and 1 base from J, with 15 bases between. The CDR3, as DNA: TGTGCCAGCAGTCCAACCGGGACCCGGTCCTACGAGCAGTACTTC. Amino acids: CASSPTGTRSYEQYF.